This T cell receptor (beta chain) was documented in a study of T cells in localized non-small cell lung cancer. Whole-study findings and limits: Researchers found a median 57 of the top 100 tumor clones in adjacent lung. Uninvolved adjacent lung showed higher T cell clonality than tumor.

Regarding this clone: Its antigen is still unknown.

Clones were sequenced by immunoSEQ multiplex PCR, and TCRdb holds only the in-frame ones, with some missing. The sample lists 40,000 or so clones, roughly three quarters occurring once. The CDR3 totals 16 residues. Germline-derived CDR1 and CDR2 are LNHDA and SQIVND (reference sequence). J lost 5 bases, V lost 3 bases, and 9 bases had no gene match. The J gene is TRBJ2-1, the V gene TRBV19; TRBD1 matches 8 bases. Material: PBMCs, obtained before any cancer treatment. This clonotype was obtained from a woman aged 35 to 70 with stage II squamous cell lung carcinoma. The DNA of the CDR3 is TGTGCCAGTAGTATGCGAGGGGACAGGATTAACAATGAGCAGTTCTTC. Protein sequence: CASSMRGDRINNEQFF.